What follows are 2 T cell receptor beta chains derived from one specimen sequenced in a study of technical replicates of blood from several donors. Repertoires were generated with immunoSEQ multiplex PCR, while TCRdb's copy carries only in-frame clones and drops some. The sample gives roughly 87,000 clones, roughly 90% of which show up once; approximately 0.41% is in the top ten. Sequenced input: T cells isolated from PBMCs. Source of these receptors: a human donor in good health.

V usage is TRBV2 and J usage is TRBJ1-1; D unresolved. Trimming shortened V by 9 bases and J by 1 base, and 12 bases separated the two germline ends. CDR1 SNHLY and CDR2 FYNNEI come from the germline V gene. CDR3 length: 13 amino acids. This CDR3 is CASKEYGNTEAFF. CDR3 nucleotides: TGTGCCAGTAAAGAATACGGGAACACTGAAGCTTTCTTT.

This chain joins TRBV10-1 and TRBJ1-4; D is uncertain. The V end lost 0 bases, the J end lost 0 bases, and 5 bases lay between the germline ends. The CDR3 is 15 residues long. The germline CDR1 and CDR2 sequences are WNHNN and SYGVQD (reference sequence). The CDR3 region has the DNA TGCGCCAGCAGTGAGTCCGGTGCAACTAATGAAAAACTGTTTTTT. Translation gives CASSESGATNEKLFF.